These T cell receptor beta chains were read from a single sample in a study of tumor-infiltrating lymphocytes in primary liver carcinoma. In TCRdb, the multiplex PCR reads were re-called with MiXCR into one record per CDR3 protein. In the table there are fewer than 30,000 distinct CDR3 sequences, around three quarters of which are singletons. The sequencing input was liver tumor tissue from sampling region 3. These receptors all come from a man aged 40-50 years with primary liver carcinoma and hepatitis B virus infection. CDR3s include the opening cysteine and the closing phenylalanine or tryptophan. Each record gives: clone size, V gene, CDR3 length, D gene, J gene, CDR3 DNA, CDR3 protein. A D gene is named only where the DNA matches it firmly. A clone size is listed for some rows: how often the clone was seen (once, few, many), or a class if it is expanded.

clone size: .; V gene: TRBV11-2; CDR3 length: 16; D gene: .; J gene: TRBJ2-6; CDR3 DNA: TGTGCCAGCAGCGTAGATCTCAGGCCTGGGGCCAACGTCCTGACTTTC; CDR3 protein: CASSVDLRPGANVLTF
clone size: .; V gene: TRBV11-2; CDR3 length: 16; D gene: TRBD1; J gene: TRBJ2-7; CDR3 DNA: TGTGCCAGGAGCTTCATGCAGGGGGCCATACATGACGAGCAGTACTTC; CDR3 protein: CARSFMQGAIHDEQYF
clone size: .; V gene: TRBV6-1; CDR3 length: 13; D gene: .; J gene: TRBJ1-1; CDR3 DNA: TGTGCCAGCGGTAGGGGCATGAAAACTGAAGCTTTCTTT; CDR3 protein: CASGRGMKTEAFF
clone size: many; V gene: TRBV12-3/TRBV12-4; CDR3 length: 13; D gene: .; J gene: TRBJ2-5; CDR3 DNA: TGTGCCAGCAGTTTACAACTAAGAGAGACCCAGTACTTC; CDR3 protein: CASSLQLRETQYF
clone size: .; V gene: TRBV11-2; CDR3 length: 18; D gene: .; J gene: TRBJ2-5; CDR3 DNA: TGTGCCAGCAGCTTAGATCCATTGTCTAGCAGGAGAGGAGAGACCCAGTACTTC; CDR3 protein: CASSLDPLSSRRGETQYF
clone size: .; V gene: TRBV6-5; CDR3 length: 17; D gene: TRBD2; J gene: TRBJ2-1; CDR3 DNA: TGTGCCAGCAGTTACTTGGATAGCGGGGGTCAAGTGATGACCCAGTTCTTC; CDR3 protein: CASSYLDSGGQVMTQFF
clone size: .; V gene: TRBV11-2; CDR3 length: 13; D gene: .; J gene: TRBJ2-3; CDR3 DNA: TGTGTCAGCGGCTACAGAACGGCATATACGCAGTATTTT; CDR3 protein: CVSGYRTAYTQYF
clone size: .; V gene: TRBV11-2; CDR3 length: 14; D gene: .; J gene: TRBJ1-2; CDR3 DNA: TGTGCCAGCAGCTTTACAGGCGTTACCTATGGCTACACCTTC; CDR3 protein: CASSFTGVTYGYTF
clone size: .; V gene: TRBV5-1; CDR3 length: 13; D gene: .; J gene: TRBJ2-3; CDR3 DNA: TGCGCAAGCAATGGAGCGGTCACAGATACGCAGTATTTT; CDR3 protein: CASNGAVTDTQYF
clone size: .; V gene: TRBV28; CDR3 length: 12; D gene: .; J gene: TRBJ1-2; CDR3 DNA: TGTGCCAGCACTTTGGAGGGGTCAGGCTACACATTC; CDR3 protein: CASTLEGSGYTF
clone size: .; V gene: TRBV11-2; CDR3 length: 14; D gene: .; J gene: TRBJ2-7; CDR3 DNA: TGTGCCAGCAGCTCTAACAGGAACTCCTACGAGCAGTACTTC; CDR3 protein: CASSSNRNSYEQYF
clone size: .; V gene: TRBV4-1; CDR3 length: 16; D gene: .; J gene: TRBJ2-7; CDR3 DNA: TGCGCCAGCAACCAATCCCTGGCGGAGCTACTTTACGAGCAGTACTTC; CDR3 protein: CASNQSLAELLYEQYF
clone size: .; V gene: TRBV11-2; CDR3 length: 16; D gene: .; J gene: TRBJ2-5; CDR3 DNA: TGTGCCTCCAGCCAAACTCCTGGCTGGGGGAAGGAGACCCAGTACTTC; CDR3 protein: CASSQTPGWGKETQYF
clone size: .; V gene: TRBV5-1; CDR3 length: 15; D gene: .; J gene: TRBJ2-3; CDR3 DNA: TGCGCCAGCAGCTTTCGGCAACCTAGCACATATACGCAGTATTTT; CDR3 protein: CASSFRQPSTYTQYF
clone size: .; V gene: TRBV6-2/TRBV6-3; CDR3 length: 12; D gene: .; J gene: TRBJ1-1; CDR3 DNA: TGTGTCAGCACCGGGGATAGCCCCACGGCTTTCTTT; CDR3 protein: CVSTGDSPTAFF
clone size: once; V gene: TRBV7-8; CDR3 length: 13; D gene: .; J gene: TRBJ2-1; CDR3 DNA: TGTGCCAGCAGCTTAGGGTCGGGCTATGAGCAGTCCTTT; CDR3 protein: CASSLGSGYEQSF
clone size: .; V gene: TRBV6-1; CDR3 length: 15; D gene: .; J gene: TRBJ2-1; CDR3 DNA: TGTGCCAGCAGAGTCGGGACAAGGGGGTACAACGAGCAGTTCTTT; CDR3 protein: CASRVGTRGYNEQFF
clone size: .; V gene: TRBV5-6; CDR3 length: 15; D gene: .; J gene: TRBJ1-2; CDR3 DNA: TGTGCCAGCAACCCCACATCAGGGCTAAGGGGTGGCTACACCTTC; CDR3 protein: CASNPTSGLRGGYTF
clone size: .; V gene: TRBV4-1; CDR3 length: 16; D gene: .; J gene: TRBJ2-7; CDR3 DNA: TGCACCAGCAGCCAATCCCTAGTGGAGCCACTTTACGAACAGTACTTC; CDR3 protein: CTSSQSLVEPLYEQYF
clone size: .; V gene: TRBV2; CDR3 length: 13; D gene: TRBD2; J gene: TRBJ2-5; CDR3 DNA: TGTGCCAGCATGAATGCGGGAGAAAAGACCCAGTACTTC; CDR3 protein: CASMNAGEKTQYF
clone size: .; V gene: TRBV9; CDR3 length: 13; D gene: TRBD2; J gene: TRBJ2-7; CDR3 DNA: TGTGCCAGCAGCTCTAGCGGGGGCTACGAGCAGTACTTC; CDR3 protein: CASSSSGGYEQYF
clone size: few; V gene: TRBV20-1; CDR3 length: 14; D gene: .; J gene: TRBJ2-7; CDR3 DNA: TGCAGTGCTAGAGATCTGGCAGCCGGGAACGAGCAGTACTTC; CDR3 protein: CSARDLAAGNEQYF
clone size: .; V gene: TRBV11-2; CDR3 length: 16; D gene: TRBD2; J gene: TRBJ2-5; CDR3 DNA: TGTGCAAGCAGCTATACTCCTGGCGGGGGGAAAGAGACCCAGTGCTTC; CDR3 protein: CASSYTPGGGKETQCF
clone size: .; V gene: TRBV29-1; CDR3 length: 13; D gene: TRBD1; J gene: TRBJ2-5; CDR3 DNA: TGCCGCGTCCGACAGGGTGCGGGAGAGACCCAGTACTTC; CDR3 protein: CRVRQGAGETQYF
clone size: medium-sized; V gene: TRBV6-2/TRBV6-3; CDR3 length: 11; D gene: .; J gene: TRBJ2-2; CDR3 DNA: TGTGCCAGCCAATACACCGGGGAGCTGTTTTTT; CDR3 protein: CASQYTGELFF
clone size: .; V gene: TRBV4-2; CDR3 length: 15; D gene: .; J gene: TRBJ2-3; CDR3 DNA: TGTGCCAGTAGCCAAAAGAAGGGAGTGACAGATACGCAATATTTT; CDR3 protein: CASSQKKGVTDTQYF
clone size: few; V gene: TRBV10-3; CDR3 length: 13; D gene: .; J gene: TRBJ1-1; CDR3 DNA: TGTGTCATCAGTGAACAGGAGGGTACTGAAGCTTTCTTT; CDR3 protein: CVISEQEGTEAFF
clone size: many; V gene: TRBV11-3; CDR3 length: 15; D gene: TRBD1; J gene: TRBJ1-2; CDR3 DNA: TGTGCCAGCAGCCCAGGGACAGGCCCCAACTATGGCTACACCTTC; CDR3 protein: CASSPGTGPNYGYTF
clone size: .; V gene: TRBV6-5; CDR3 length: 14; D gene: TRBD1; J gene: TRBJ2-7; CDR3 DNA: TGTGCCAACAATTACAGGGGGCAAATTTTTCGGCAGTACTTC; CDR3 protein: CANNYRGQIFRQYF
clone size: .; V gene: TRBV29-1; CDR3 length: 13; D gene: TRBD1; J gene: TRBJ2-2; CDR3 DNA: TGCAGCGTCGAAGGACAGGGCACCGGGGAGCTGTATTTT; CDR3 protein: CSVEGQGTGELYF
clone size: few; V gene: TRBV28; CDR3 length: 15; D gene: TRBD1; J gene: TRBJ1-1; CDR3 DNA: TGTGCCAGCAGTGTCCGGAGGGGGCAGTTTACTGAGGCTTTCTTT; CDR3 protein: CASSVRRGQFTEAFF
clone size: .; V gene: TRBV7-9; CDR3 length: 18; D gene: TRBD1; J gene: TRBJ2-7; CDR3 DNA: TGTGTCAGCAGCATATATGGCCGACGGGACAGGGGAACCTACGAGCAGTACTTC; CDR3 protein: CVSSIYGRRDRGTYEQYF
clone size: .; V gene: TRBV20-1; CDR3 length: 15; D gene: TRBD2; J gene: TRBJ2-1; CDR3 DNA: TGCAGTGCCAGGTTACTAGCGCCCCTTCGGAATGAGCAGTTCTTC; CDR3 protein: CSARLLAPLRNEQFF
clone size: .; V gene: TRBV12-3/TRBV12-4; CDR3 length: 12; D gene: .; J gene: TRBJ1-6; CDR3 DNA: TGTGTCGGCAGTTTAACGAATTCACCCCTCCACTTT; CDR3 protein: CVGSLTNSPLHF
clone size: .; V gene: TRBV28; CDR3 length: 15; D gene: .; J gene: TRBJ2-7; CDR3 DNA: TGTGCCAGCAGTAGGGGTCGGCAGGATTCCTACGACCAGTATTTC; CDR3 protein: CASSRGRQDSYDQYF
clone size: once; V gene: TRBV10-3; CDR3 length: 19; D gene: .; J gene: TRBJ2-7; CDR3 DNA: TGTGCCATCACCAAACGATCGGGATTAGAGGGAGGCTTCTCCTACGAGCAGTACTTC; CDR3 protein: CAITKRSGLEGGFSYEQYF
clone size: few; V gene: TRBV2; CDR3 length: 14; D gene: TRBD1; J gene: TRBJ2-1; CDR3 DNA: TGTGCCAGCAGGAGGGGGACAGCGGACAATGAGCAGTTCTTC; CDR3 protein: CASRRGTADNEQFF
clone size: few; V gene: TRBV11-2; CDR3 length: 15; D gene: .; J gene: TRBJ2-3; CDR3 DNA: TGTGCCGGCAGCCCATGGTATAGATCGGGAGATACGCAATATTTT; CDR3 protein: CAGSPWYRSGDTQYF
clone size: .; V gene: TRBV29-1; CDR3 length: 12; D gene: TRBD1; J gene: TRBJ1-1; CDR3 DNA: TGCAGCGTACGACAGGGGAACACTGGAGCTTTCTTT; CDR3 protein: CSVRQGNTGAFF
clone size: .; V gene: TRBV4-3; CDR3 length: 15; D gene: TRBD1; J gene: TRBJ2-2; CDR3 DNA: TGCGCCAGTAGCCACGACAGGGGCAACACCGGGGAGCCGTTTTTT; CDR3 protein: CASSHDRGNTGEPFF
clone size: .; V gene: TRBV10-3; CDR3 length: 14; D gene: TRBD1; J gene: TRBJ2-7; CDR3 DNA: TGTGCCATCAGTGATATTGGACAGGGGATGAAGCAGTATTTC; CDR3 protein: CAISDIGQGMKQYF
clone size: .; V gene: TRBV6-1; CDR3 length: 11; D gene: .; J gene: TRBJ2-7; CDR3 DNA: TGTGCCACCTTAGGAGAGTACGAGCAGTATTTC; CDR3 protein: CATLGEYEQYF
clone size: .; V gene: TRBV28; CDR3 length: 15; D gene: TRBD2; J gene: TRBJ2-1; CDR3 DNA: TGCACCAGCAGTTCTCAAGCGGGAGTATATAATGAGCAGTTCTTC; CDR3 protein: CTSSSQAGVYNEQFF
clone size: .; V gene: TRBV4-1; CDR3 length: 16; D gene: .; J gene: TRBJ1-6; CDR3 DNA: TGCGCCAGGGGCCACCACCTACAGGGAGCGGATTCACCCCTCCACTTT; CDR3 protein: CARGHHLQGADSPLHF
clone size: once; V gene: TRBV11-2; CDR3 length: 11; D gene: .; J gene: TRBJ1-2; CDR3 DNA: TGTGCCAGCAGTGAACAGTATGCCTATACCTTC; CDR3 protein: CASSEQYAYTF
clone size: .; V gene: TRBV5-6; CDR3 length: 13; D gene: .; J gene: TRBJ2-5; CDR3 DNA: TGTGCCAATAGCTTAGGGGGGCTAGAGACCCAGTACTTC; CDR3 protein: CANSLGGLETQYF
clone size: once; V gene: TRBV11-2; CDR3 length: 16; D gene: TRBD1; J gene: TRBJ2-5; CDR3 DNA: TGTGCCAGCAGCTTAACAGCAGGGGGCTCGGGGGAGACCCGGTACTTC; CDR3 protein: CASSLTAGGSGETRYF
clone size: once; V gene: TRBV5-6; CDR3 length: 15; D gene: .; J gene: TRBJ1-2; CDR3 DNA: TGTGCCAGCAGCCCCACACCAAAGCTAAGGGGTGGCTACACCTTC; CDR3 protein: CASSPTPKLRGGYTF
clone size: .; V gene: TRBV29-1; CDR3 length: 12; D gene: .; J gene: TRBJ1-2; CDR3 DNA: TGCAGTGTTGAACTGGGGGCGAGTGGCTACACCTTC; CDR3 protein: CSVELGASGYTF
clone size: .; V gene: TRBV5-4; CDR3 length: 13; D gene: .; J gene: TRBJ2-5; CDR3 DNA: TGTGCCAGCGGCTTGACGGGGGTGGAGACCCAGTATTTC; CDR3 protein: CASGLTGVETQYF